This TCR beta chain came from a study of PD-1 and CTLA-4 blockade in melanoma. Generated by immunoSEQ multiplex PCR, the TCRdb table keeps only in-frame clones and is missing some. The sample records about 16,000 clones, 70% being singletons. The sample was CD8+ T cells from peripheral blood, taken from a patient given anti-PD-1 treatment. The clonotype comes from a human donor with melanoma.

The CDR3 here is CASSIQAGAYEQYF. The CDR3 DNA is TGCGCCAGCAGCATACAGGCCGGAGCCTACGAGCAGTACTTC. The chain recombines TRBV4-1 with TRBJ2-7; D perhaps matches TRBD1 (5 bases). The ends were cut back, 5 bases at V and 2 bases at J, with 13 bases in the middle. Per the germline V gene, CDR1 is MGHRA and CDR2 is YSYEKL. The CDR3 spans 14 residues.